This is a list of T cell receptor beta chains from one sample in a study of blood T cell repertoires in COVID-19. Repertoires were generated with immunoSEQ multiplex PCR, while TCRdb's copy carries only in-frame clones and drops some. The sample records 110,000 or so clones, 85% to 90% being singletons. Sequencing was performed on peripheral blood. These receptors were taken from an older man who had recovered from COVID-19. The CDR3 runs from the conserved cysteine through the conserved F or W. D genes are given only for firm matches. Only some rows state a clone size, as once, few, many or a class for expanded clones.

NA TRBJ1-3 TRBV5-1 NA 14 CASSLEPSGNTIYF
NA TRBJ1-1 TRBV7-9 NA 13 CASSRERNTEAFF
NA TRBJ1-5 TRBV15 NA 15 CATSRGTVDNQPQHF
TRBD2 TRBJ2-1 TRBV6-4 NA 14 CASSPGTSGYEQFF
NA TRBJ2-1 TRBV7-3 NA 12 CASSPNGDEQFF
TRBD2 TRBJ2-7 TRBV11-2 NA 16 CASSRGLAGVPYEQYF
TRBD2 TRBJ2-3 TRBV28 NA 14 CASSVLAHTDTQYF
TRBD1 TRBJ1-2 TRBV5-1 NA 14 CASSLDRGEYGYTF
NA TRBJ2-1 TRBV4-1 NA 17 CASSQEARALPYNEQFF
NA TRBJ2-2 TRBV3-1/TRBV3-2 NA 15 CASSRRESVGGELFF
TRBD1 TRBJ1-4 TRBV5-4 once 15 CASSSPGQGSEKLFF
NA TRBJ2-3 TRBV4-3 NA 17 CASSELTGTYSTDTQYF
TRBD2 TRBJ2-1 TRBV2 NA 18 CASSGGLAGPRSYNEQFF
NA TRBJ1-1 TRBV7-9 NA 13 CASSLLRNTEAFF
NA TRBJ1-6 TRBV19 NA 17 CASSPTLAQGDNSPLHF
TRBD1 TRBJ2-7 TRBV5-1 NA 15 CASSLAAGQGAFPYF
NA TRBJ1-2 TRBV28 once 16 CASSSPRQSIGYGYTF
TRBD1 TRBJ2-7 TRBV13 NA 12 CASSLTGAEQYF
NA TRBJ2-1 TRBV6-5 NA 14 CASSPSWSYNEQFF
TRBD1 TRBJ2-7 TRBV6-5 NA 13 CASRGGSSYEQYF
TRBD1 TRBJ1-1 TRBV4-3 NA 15 CASSQTGGGRTEAFF
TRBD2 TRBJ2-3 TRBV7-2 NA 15 CASSLTSGGGDTQYF
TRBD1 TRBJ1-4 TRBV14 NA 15 CASSQAYGQGSKLFF
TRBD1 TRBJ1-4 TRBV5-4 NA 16 CASSLGDRGRVEKLFF
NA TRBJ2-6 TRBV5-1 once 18 CASSLGTFLNPGANVLTF
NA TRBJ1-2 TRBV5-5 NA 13 CASSTRGAYGYTF
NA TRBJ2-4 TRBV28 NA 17 CASTPNLGSGVKNIQYF
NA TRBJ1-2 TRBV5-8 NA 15 CASSLGIGRALFYTF
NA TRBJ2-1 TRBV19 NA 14 CASSRWGHYNEQFF
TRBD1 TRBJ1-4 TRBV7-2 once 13 CATGQGNSEKLFF
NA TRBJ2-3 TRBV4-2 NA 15 CASSQVDGGTDTQYF
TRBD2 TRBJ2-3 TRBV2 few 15 CASKRLAGGEDTQYF
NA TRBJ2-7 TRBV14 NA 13 CASSLVGVGEQYF
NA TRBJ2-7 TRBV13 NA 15 CASSFGWTDIHEQYF
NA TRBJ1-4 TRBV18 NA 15 CASSPPGMGQEKLFF
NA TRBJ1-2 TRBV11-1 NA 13 CASSPDRFDGYTF
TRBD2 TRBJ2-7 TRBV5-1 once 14 CASSLSGSSYEQYF